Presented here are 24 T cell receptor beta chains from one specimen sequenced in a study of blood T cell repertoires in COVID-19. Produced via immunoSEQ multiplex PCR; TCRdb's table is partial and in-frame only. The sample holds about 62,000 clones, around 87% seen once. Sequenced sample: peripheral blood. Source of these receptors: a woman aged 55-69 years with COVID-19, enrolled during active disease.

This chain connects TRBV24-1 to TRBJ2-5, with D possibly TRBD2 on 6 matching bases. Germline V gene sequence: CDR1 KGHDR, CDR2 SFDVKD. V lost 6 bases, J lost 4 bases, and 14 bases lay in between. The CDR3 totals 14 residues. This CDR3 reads CATSPPGRGETQYF. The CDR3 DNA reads TGTGCCACCAGTCCCCCAGGGCGGGGAGAGACCCAGTACTTC.

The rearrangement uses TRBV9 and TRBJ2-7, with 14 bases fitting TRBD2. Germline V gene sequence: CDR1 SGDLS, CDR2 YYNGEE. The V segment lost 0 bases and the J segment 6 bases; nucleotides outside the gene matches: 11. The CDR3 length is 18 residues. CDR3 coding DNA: TGTGCCAGCAGCGTAGGCCCAGGGACTAGCGGGAGTCTCGGCGAGCAGTACTTC. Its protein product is CASSVGPGTSGSLGEQYF.

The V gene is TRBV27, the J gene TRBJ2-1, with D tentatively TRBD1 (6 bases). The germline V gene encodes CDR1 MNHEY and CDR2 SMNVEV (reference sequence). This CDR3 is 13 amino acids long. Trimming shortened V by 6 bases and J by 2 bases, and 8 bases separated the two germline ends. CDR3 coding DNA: TGTGCCAGCAGCAGGGGCCCCTACAATGAGCAGTTCTTC. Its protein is CASSRGPYNEQFF.

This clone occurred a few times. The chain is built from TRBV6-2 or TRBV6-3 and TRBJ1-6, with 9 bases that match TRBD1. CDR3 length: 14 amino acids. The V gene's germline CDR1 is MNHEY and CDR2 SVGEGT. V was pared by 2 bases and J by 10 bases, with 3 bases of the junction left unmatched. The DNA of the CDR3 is TGTGCCAGCAGTTACCAGACAGGGGGATCACCCCTCCACTTT. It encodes CASSYQTGGSPLHF.

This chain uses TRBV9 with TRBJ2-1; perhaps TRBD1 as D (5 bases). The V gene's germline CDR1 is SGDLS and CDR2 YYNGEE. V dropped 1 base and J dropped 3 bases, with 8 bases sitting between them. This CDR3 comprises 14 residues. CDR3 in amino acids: CASSVSQGYNEQFF. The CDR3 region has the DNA TGTGCCAGCAGCGTAAGTCAGGGCTACAATGAGCAGTTCTTC.

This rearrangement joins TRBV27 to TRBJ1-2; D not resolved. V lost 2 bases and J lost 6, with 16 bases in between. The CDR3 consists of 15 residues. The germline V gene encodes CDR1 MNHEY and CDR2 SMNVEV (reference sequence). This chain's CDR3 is CASSLGGLDKDGYTF. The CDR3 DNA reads TGTGCCAGCAGTTTAGGAGGGTTGGATAAGGATGGCTACACCTTC.

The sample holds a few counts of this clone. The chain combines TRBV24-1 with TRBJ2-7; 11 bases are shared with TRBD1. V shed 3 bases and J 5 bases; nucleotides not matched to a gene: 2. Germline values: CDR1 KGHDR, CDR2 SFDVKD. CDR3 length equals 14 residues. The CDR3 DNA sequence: TGTGCCACCAGTGATCGGACAGGGGGCCACGAGCAGTACTTC. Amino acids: CATSDRTGGHEQYF.

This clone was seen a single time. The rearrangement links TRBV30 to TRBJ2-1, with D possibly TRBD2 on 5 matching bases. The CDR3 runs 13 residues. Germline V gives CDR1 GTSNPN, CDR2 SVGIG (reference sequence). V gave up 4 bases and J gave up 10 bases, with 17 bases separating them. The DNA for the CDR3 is TGTGCCTGGAAAGGCTTGGCGGACTCCGAGCAGTTCTTC. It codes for CAWKGLADSEQFF.

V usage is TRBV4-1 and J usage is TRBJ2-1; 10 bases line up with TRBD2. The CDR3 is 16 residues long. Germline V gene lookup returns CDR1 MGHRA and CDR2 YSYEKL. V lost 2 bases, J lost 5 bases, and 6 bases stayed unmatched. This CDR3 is CASSQSLAGVHNEQFF. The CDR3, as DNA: TGCGCCAGCAGCCAAAGTCTAGCGGGGGTTCACAATGAGCAGTTCTTC.

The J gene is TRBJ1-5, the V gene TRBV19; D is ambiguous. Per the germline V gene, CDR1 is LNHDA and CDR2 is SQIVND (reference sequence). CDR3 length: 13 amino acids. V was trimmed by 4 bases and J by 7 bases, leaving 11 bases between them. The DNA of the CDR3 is TGTGCCAGTAGTACTGGGGAGGGCCAGCCCCAGCATTTT. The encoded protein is CASSTGEGQPQHF.

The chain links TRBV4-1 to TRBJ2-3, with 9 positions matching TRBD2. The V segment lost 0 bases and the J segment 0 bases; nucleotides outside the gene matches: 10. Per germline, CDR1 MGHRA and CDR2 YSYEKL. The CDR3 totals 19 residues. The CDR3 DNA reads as TGCGCCAGCAGCCAAGATCTAAGGACTAGCGCCCGTAGCACAGATACGCAGTATTTT. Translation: CASSQDLRTSARSTDTQYF.

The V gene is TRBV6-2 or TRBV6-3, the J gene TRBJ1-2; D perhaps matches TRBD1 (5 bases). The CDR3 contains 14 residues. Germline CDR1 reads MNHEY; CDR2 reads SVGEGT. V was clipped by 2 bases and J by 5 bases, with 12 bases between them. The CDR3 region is CASSYPGEGYGYTF. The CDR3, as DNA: TGTGCCAGCAGTTACCCGGGGGAAGGGTATGGCTACACCTTC.

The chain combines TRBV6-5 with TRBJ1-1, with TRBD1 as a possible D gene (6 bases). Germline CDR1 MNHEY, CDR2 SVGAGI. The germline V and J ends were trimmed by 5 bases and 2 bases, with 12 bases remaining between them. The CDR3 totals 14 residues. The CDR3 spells CASSHPTGNTEAFF. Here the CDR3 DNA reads TGTGCCAGCAGTCACCCGACAGGAAACACTGAAGCTTTCTTT.

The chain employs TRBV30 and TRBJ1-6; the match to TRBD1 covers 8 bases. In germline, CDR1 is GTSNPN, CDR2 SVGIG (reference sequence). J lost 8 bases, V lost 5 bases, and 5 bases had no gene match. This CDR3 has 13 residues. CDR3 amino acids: CAWRQGPYSPLHF. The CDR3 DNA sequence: TGTGCCTGGCGACAGGGGCCTTATTCACCCCTCCACTTT.

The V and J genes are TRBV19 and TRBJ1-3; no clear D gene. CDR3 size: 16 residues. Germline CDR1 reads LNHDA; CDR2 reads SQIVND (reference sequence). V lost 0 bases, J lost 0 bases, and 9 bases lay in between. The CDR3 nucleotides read TGTGCCAGTAGTATAGAACGCGTGCTCTCTGGAAACACCATATATTTT. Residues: CASSIERVLSGNTIYF.

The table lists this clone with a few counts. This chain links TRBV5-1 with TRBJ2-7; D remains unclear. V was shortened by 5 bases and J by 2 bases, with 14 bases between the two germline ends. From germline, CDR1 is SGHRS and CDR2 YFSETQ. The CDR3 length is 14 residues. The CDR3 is CASSYDTSTYEQYF. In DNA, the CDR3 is TGCGCCAGCAGTTATGACACCTCAACCTACGAGCAGTACTTC.

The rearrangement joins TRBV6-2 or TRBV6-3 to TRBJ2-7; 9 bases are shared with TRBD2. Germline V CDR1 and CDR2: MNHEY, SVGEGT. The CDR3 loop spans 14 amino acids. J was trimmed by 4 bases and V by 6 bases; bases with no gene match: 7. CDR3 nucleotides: TGTGCCAGCAGCCGGATAGCGGGAGCTTACGAGCAGTACTTC. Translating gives CASSRIAGAYEQYF.

The CDR3 here is CASSREANYGYTF. CDR3 DNA sequence: TGCGCCAGCAGCAGGGAGGCGAACTATGGCTACACCTTC. This chain uses TRBV5-1 with TRBJ1-2; the D is unclear. The CDR3 has 13 amino acids. CDR1 and CDR2 from the germline V gene are SGHRS and YFSETQ. V was cut by 4 bases and J by 2 bases, with 9 bases left in between.

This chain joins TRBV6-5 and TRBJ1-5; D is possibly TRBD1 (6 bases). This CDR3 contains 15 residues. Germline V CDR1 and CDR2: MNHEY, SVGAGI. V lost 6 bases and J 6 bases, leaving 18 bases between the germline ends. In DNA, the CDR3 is TGTGCCAGCAGATCCCTGGGGGGGGCGGGTCAGCCCCAGCATTTT. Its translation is CASRSLGGAGQPQHF.

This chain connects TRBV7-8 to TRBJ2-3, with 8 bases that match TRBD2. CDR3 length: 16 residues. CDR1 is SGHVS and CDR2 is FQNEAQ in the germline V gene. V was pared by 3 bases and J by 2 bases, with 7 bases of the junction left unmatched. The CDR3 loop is CASSFLVAGYTDTQYF. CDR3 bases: TGTGCCAGCAGCTTCTTGGTAGCGGGATACACAGATACGCAGTATTTT.

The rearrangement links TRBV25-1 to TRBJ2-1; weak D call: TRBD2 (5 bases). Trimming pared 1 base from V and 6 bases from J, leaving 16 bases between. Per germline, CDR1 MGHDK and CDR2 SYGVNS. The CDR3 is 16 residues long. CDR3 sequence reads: CASSESRTPATNEQFF. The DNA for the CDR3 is TGTGCCAGCAGTGAATCTCGGACTCCGGCTACCAATGAGCAGTTCTTC.

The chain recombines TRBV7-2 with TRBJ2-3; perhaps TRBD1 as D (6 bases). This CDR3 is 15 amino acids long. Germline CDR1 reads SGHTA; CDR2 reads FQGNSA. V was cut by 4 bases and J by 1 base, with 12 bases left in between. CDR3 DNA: TGTGCCAGCAGCTCTCCTTGGACAGGCACAGATACGCAGTATTTT. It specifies CASSSPWTGTDTQYF.

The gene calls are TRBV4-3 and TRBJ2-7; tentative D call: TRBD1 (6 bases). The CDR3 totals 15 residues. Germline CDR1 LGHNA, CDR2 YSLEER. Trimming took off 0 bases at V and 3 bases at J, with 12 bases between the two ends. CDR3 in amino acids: CASSQEQGRNYEQYF. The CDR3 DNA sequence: TGCGCCAGCAGCCAAGAGCAGGGGCGCAACTACGAGCAGTACTTC.

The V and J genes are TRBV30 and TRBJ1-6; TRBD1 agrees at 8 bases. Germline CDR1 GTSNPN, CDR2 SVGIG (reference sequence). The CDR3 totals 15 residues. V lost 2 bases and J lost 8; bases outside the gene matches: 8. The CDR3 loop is CAWSPATGDYSPLHF. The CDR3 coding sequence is TGTGCCTGGAGTCCCGCGACAGGGGATTATTCACCCCTCCACTTT. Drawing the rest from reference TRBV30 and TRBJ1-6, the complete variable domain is SQTIHQWPATLVQPVGSPLSLECTVEGTSNPNLYWYRQAAGRGLQLLFYSVGIGQISSEVPQNLSASRPQDRQFILSSKKLLLSDSGFYLCAWSPATGDYSPLHFGNGTRLTVT.